Listed below are T cell receptor beta chains from one sample, sequenced in a study of blood T cell repertoires in COVID-19. This table comes from immunoSEQ multiplex PCR, and its TCRdb copy is limited to in-frame clones, with some not included. The repertoire holds around 130,000 clones, with about 86% as singletons. Material: peripheral blood. The receptor source for this set is a woman aged 45 to 65 who had recovered from COVID-19. The CDR3 runs from the conserved cysteine through the conserved F or W. A D gene is named only where the DNA matches it firmly. Clone size is shown for a subset of rows, as once, few, many or a class of expanded clone.

>16|TRBV19|TRBJ1-3|TRBD1|once
CASSIVYRGPGNTIYF
TGTGCCAGTAGTATAGTTTACAGGGGACCTGGAAACACCATATATTTT
>14|TRBV3-1/TRBV3-2|TRBJ1-2|-|-
CASSLRDLEYGYTF
TGTGCCAGCAGCCTCAGGGATTTAGAATATGGCTACACCTTC
>16|TRBV5-1|TRBJ2-1|TRBD2|-
CASSLSFSGGYNEQFF
TGCGCCAGCAGCTTATCCTTTTCGGGGGGGTACAATGAGCAGTTCTTC
>16|TRBV5-1|TRBJ2-1|TRBD2|-
CASSLLTSGGYNEQFF
TGCGCCAGCAGCTTGTTGACTAGCGGGGGCTACAATGAGCAGTTCTTC
>15|TRBV2|TRBJ2-1|-|-
CASSPNRDSYNEQFF
TGTGCCAGCAGCCCGAACCGGGACTCCTACAATGAGCAGTTCTTC
>15|TRBV5-1|TRBJ1-1|TRBD1|once
CASSLGDREGTEAFF
TGCGCCAGCAGCTTGGGGGACAGGGAAGGCACTGAAGCTTTCTTT
>14|TRBV28|TRBJ1-5|-|once
CASRNGQRHQPQHF
TGTGCCAGCAGGAATGGACAGAGACATCAGCCCCAGCATTTT
>16|TRBV7-9|TRBJ2-2|-|once
CASSTRGTSRTGELFF
TGTGCCAGCAGCACCCGCGGGACTTCTAGAACCGGGGAGCTGTTTTTT
>13|TRBV7-9|TRBJ1-1|-|-
CASSFSGNTEAFF
TGTGCCAGCAGCTTTTCAGGAAACACTGAAGCTTTCTTT
>14|TRBV2|TRBJ2-7|TRBD1|-
CASSVGQPPYEQYF
TGTGCCAGCAGTGTGGGACAGCCTCCCTACGAGCAGTACTTC
>13|TRBV6-5|TRBJ1-1|-|-
CASARIGVTEAFF
TGTGCCAGCGCTAGGATAGGGGTAACTGAAGCTTTCTTT
>14|TRBV9|TRBJ1-3|-|-
CASSVAEAGNTIYF
TGTGCCAGCAGCGTAGCAGAGGCGGGCAACACCATATATTTT
>17|TRBV9|TRBJ1-1|-|-
CASSPAGPRGANTEAFF
TGTGCCAGCAGCCCAGCAGGGCCACGGGGGGCGAACACTGAAGCTTTCTTT
>13|TRBV18|TRBJ2-7|-|few
CASSPTDSYEQYF
TGTGCCAGCTCACCGACAGACTCCTACGAGCAGTACTTC
>15|TRBV2|TRBJ2-1|TRBD1|-
CASSEGTGGSNEQFF
TGTGCCAGCAGTGAAGGGACAGGGGGTTCCAATGAGCAGTTCTTC
>14|TRBV7-7|TRBJ2-2|-|-
CASSSGLTTGELFF
TGTGCCAGCAGTTCCGGACTAACCACCGGGGAGCTGTTTTTT
>14|TRBV2|TRBJ2-5|-|few
CASSERTVQETQYF
TGTGCCAGCAGTGAAAGGACTGTACAAGAGACCCAGTACTTC
>12|TRBV7-8|TRBJ2-7|-|-
CASSLTSMEQYF
TGTGCCAGCAGCTTAACCTCTATGGAGCAGTACTTC
>14|TRBV19|TRBJ1-3|-|-
CASSIRGSGNTIYF
TGTGCCAGTAGTATTCGGGGATCTGGAAACACCATATATTTT
>13|TRBV25-1|TRBJ2-3|-|-
CASTVESLDTQYF
TGTGCCAGCACCGTTGAGTCGTTAGATACGCAGTATTTT
>15|TRBV5-1|TRBJ1-4|-|-
CASSFSIPTNEKLFF
TGCGCCAGCAGCTTTTCAATTCCAACTAATGAAAAACTGTTTTTT
>16|TRBV7-2|TRBJ1-1|TRBD1|-
CASSLRDRYLNTEAFF
TGTGCCAGCAGCTTAAGGGACAGATATCTGAACACTGAAGCTTTCTTT
>12|TRBV6-2/TRBV6-3|TRBJ1-5|-|-
CASSYGGQPQHF
TGTGCCAGCAGTTACGGAGGTCAGCCCCAGCATTTT